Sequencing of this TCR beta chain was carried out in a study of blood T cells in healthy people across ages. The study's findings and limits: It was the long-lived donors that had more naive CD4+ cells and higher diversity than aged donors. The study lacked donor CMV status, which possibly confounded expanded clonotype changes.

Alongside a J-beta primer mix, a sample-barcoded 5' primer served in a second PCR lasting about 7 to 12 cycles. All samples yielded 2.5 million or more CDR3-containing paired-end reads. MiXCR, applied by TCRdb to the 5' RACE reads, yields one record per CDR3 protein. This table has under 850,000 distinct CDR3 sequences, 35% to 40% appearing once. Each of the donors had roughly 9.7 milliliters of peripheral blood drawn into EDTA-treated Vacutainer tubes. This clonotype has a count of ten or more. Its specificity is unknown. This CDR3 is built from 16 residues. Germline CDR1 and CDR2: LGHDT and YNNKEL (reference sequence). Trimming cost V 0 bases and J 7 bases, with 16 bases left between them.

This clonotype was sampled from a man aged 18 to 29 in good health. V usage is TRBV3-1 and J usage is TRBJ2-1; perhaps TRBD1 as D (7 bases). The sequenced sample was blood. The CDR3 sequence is CASSQEGQGGLNEQFF. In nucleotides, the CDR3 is TGTGCCAGCAGCCAAGAGGGTCAGGGGGGCCTGAATGAGCAGTTCTTC.